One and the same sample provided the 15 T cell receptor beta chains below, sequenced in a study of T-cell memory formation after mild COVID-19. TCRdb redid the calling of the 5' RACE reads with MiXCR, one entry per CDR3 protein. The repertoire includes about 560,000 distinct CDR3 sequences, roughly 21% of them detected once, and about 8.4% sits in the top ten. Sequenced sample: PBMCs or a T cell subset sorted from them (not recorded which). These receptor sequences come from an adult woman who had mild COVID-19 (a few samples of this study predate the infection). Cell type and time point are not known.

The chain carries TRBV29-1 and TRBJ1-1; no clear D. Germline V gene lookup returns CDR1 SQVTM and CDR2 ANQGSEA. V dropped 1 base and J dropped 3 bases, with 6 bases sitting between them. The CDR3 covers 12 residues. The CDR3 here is CSVEGIYTEAFF. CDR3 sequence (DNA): TGCAGCGTTGAAGGGATCTACACTGAAGCTTTCTTT.

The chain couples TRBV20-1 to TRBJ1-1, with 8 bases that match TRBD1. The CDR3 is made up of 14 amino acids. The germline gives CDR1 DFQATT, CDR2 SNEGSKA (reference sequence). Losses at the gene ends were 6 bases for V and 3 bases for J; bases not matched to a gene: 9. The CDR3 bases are TGCAGTGCCAGACGGACAGGGAGGGACACTGAAGCTTTCTTT. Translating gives CSARRTGRDTEAFF.

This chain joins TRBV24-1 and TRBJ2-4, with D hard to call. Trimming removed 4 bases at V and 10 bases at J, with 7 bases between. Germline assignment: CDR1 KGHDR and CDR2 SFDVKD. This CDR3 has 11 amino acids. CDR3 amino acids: CATSDADIQYF. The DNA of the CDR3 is TGTGCCACCAGTGACGCCGATATTCAGTACTTC.

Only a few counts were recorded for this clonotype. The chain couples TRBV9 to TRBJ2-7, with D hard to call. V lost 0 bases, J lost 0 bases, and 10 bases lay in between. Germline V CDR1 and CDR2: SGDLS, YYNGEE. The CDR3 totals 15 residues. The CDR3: CASSVADGSSYEQYF. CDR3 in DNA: TGTGCCAGCAGCGTAGCTGACGGCAGCTCCTACGAGCAGTACTTC.

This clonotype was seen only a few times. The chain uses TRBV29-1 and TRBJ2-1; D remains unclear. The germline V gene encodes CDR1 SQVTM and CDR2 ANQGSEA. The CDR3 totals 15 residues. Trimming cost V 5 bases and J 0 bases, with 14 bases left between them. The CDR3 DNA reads TGCAGCGTTTCCAGACGGTTGAGCTCCTACAATGAGCAGTTCTTC. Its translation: CSVSRRLSSYNEQFF.

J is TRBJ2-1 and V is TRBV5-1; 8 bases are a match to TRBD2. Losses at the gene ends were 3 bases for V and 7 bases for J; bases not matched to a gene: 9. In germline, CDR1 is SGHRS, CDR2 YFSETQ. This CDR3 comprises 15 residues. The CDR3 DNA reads TGCGCCAGCAGCTCCCCAGCGGGAGTGGGAAATGAGCAGTTCTTC. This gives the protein CASSSPAGVGNEQFF.

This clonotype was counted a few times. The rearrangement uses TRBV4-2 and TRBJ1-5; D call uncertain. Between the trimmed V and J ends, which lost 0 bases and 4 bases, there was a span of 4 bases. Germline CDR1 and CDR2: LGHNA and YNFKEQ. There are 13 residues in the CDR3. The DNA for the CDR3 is TGTGCCAGCAGCCAAGAAGAGAATCAGCCCCAGCATTTT. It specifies CASSQEENQPQHF.

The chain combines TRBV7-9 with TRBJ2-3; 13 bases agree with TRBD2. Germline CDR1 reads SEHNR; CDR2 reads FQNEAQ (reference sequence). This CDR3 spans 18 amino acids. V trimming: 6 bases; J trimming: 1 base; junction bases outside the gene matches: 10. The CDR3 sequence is CASRYSGLAGPGTDTQYF. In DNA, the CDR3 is TGTGCCAGCAGGTATTCGGGACTAGCGGGGCCAGGCACAGATACGCAGTATTTT. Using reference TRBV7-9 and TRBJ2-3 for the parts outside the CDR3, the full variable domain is DTGVSQNPRHKITKRGQNVTFRCDPISEHNRLYWYRQTLGQGPEFLTYFQNEAQLEKSRLLSDRFSAERPKGSFSTLEIQRTEQGDSAMYLCASRYSGLAGPGTDTQYFGPGTRLTVL.

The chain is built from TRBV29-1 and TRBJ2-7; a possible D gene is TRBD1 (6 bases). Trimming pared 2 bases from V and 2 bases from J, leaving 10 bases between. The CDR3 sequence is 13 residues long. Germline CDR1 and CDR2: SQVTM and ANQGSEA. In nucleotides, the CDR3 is TGCAGCGTTGAAATTACAGGGACCTACGAGCAGTACTTC. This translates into CSVEITGTYEQYF.

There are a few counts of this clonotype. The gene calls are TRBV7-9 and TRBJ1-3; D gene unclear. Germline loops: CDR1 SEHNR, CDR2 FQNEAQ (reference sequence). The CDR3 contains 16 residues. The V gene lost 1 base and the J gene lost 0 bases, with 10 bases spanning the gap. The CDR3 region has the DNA TGTGCCAGCAGCTTAGAGACCCCGAGCTCTGGAAACACCATATATTTT. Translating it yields CASSLETPSSGNTIYF.

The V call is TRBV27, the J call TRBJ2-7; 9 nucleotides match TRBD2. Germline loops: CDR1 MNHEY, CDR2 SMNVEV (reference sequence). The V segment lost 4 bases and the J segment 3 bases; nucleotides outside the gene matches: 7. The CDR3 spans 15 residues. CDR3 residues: CASSSSGGTYYEQYF. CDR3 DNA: TGTGCCAGCAGTTCCAGCGGGGGGACGTACTACGAGCAGTACTTC.

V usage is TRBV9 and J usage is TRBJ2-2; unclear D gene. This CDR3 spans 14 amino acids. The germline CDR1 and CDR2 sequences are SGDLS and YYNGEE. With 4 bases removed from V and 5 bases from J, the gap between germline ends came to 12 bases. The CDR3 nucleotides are TGTGCCAGCAGCCCTATCCCAGAGACCGGGGAGCTGTTTTTT. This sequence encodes CASSPIPETGELFF.

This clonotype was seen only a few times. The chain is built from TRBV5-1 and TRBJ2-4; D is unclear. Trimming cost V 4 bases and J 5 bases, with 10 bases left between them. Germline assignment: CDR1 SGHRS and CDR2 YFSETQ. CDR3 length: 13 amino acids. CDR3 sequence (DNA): TGCGCCAGCAGCACCACGACGGAAAACATTCAGTACTTC. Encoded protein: CASSTTTENIQYF.

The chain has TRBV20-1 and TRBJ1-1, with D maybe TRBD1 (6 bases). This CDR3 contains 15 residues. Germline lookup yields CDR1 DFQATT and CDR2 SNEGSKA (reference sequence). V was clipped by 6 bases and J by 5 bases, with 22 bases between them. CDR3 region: CSAPPPGQGRTEAFF. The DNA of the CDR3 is TGCAGTGCGCCCCCCCCGGGACAAGGAAGGACTGAAGCTTTCTTT.

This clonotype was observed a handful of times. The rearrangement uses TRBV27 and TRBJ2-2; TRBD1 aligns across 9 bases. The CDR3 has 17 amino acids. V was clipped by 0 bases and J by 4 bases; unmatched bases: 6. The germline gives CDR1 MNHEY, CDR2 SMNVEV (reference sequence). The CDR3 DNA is TGTGCCAGCAGTTTATCAAGGGGGACAGGGTCCACCGGGGAGCTGTTTTTT. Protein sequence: CASSLSRGTGSTGELFF.